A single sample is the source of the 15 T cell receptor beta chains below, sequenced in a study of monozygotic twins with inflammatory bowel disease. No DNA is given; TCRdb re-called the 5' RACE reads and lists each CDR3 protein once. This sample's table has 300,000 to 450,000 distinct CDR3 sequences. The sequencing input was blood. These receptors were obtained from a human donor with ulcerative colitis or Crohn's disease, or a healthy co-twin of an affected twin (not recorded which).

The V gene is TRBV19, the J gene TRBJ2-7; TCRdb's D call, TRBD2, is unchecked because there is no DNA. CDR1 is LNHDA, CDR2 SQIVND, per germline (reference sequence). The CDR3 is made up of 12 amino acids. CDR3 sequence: CASSRGTYEQYF.

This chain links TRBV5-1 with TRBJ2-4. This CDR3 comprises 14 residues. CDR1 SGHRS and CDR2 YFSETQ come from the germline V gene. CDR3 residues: CASSLETAKNIQYF.

The CDR3 region is CASSAGVGTGELFF. The chain is built from TRBV6-4 and TRBJ2-2. The CDR3 loop spans 14 amino acids. Germline V gene lookup returns CDR1 MRHNA and CDR2 SNTAGT.

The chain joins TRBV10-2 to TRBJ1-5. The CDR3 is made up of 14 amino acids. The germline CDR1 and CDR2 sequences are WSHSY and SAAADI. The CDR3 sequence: CASSGHYSNQPQHF.

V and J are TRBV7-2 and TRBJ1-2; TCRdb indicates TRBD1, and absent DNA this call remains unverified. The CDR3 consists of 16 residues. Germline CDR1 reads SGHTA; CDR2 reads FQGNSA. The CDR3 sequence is CASSLSGTGTNYGYTF.

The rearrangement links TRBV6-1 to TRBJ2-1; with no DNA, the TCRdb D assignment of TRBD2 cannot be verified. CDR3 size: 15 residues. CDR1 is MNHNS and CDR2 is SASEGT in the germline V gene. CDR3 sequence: CASSDLAGGGNEQFF.

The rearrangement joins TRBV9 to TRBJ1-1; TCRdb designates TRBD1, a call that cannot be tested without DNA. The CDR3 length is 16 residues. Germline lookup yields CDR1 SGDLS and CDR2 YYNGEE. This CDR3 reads CASSVVPTGRYTEAFF.

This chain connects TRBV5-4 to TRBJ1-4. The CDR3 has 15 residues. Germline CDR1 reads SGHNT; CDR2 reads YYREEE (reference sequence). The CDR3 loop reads CASSLDPATNEKLFF.

CDR3 sequence reads: CASSPRDRANYGYTF. V is TRBV18 and J is TRBJ1-2; TCRdb outputs TRBD1, but without DNA this stays unchecked. The V gene's germline CDR1 is KGHSH and CDR2 LQKENI. The CDR3 has 15 residues.

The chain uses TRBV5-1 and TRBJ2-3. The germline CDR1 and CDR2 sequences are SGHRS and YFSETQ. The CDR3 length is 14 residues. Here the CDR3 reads CASSATSYHDTQYF.

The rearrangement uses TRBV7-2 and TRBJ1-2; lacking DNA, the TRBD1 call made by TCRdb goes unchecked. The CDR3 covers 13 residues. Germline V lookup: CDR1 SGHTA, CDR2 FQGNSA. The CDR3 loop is CASSLGQGRGYTF.

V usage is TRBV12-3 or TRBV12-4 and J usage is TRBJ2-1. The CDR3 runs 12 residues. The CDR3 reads CASSLDSVKQFF.

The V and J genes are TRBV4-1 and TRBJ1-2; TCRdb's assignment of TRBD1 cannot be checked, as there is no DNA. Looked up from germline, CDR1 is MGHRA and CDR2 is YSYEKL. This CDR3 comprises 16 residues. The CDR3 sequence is CASSQDPDRENYGYTF.

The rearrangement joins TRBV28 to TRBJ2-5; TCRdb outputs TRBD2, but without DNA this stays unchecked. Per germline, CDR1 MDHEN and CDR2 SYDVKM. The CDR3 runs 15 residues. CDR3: CASREVQVGGETQYF.

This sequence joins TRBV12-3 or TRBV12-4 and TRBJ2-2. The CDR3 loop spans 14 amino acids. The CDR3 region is CASSFGRYTGELFF.